Reported below is one T cell receptor beta chain. The target antigen is unknown. This specimen comes from a study of regulatory T cells in long-lasting Graves disease. General observations from the study: The study examined only peripheral blood, not thyroid tissue. Among the persistent patients, 2,741 public clonotypes were shared, more than the roughly 990 shared among new patients. Persistent Graves' patients possessed reduced TCR diversity relative to recently diagnosed ones.

Time point given: persistent/refractory GD, antithyroid drugs over 5 years with positive TRAb. Following extraction of RNA from PBMCs, that RNA was used to make the TCR library. Patients were from an endocrinology department in Xi'an, China. Libraries of TCR beta came from iRepertoire HTBI primers plus Arm-PCR of CDR3 regions. Using its own MiXCR run on the multiplex PCR reads, TCRdb lists one record per CDR3 protein. In the table there are a few hundred thousand distinct CDR3 sequences, roughly a quarter of which are singletons. V lost 6 bases to trimming and J lost 4 bases; unmatched junction nucleotides: 4. The CDR3 has 14 residues. In germline, CDR1 is LNHDA, CDR2 SQIVND (reference sequence).

The V and J genes are TRBV19 and TRBJ2-2; 8 bases are a match to TRBD1. This TCR derives from a female donor with Graves disease. Sequenced material: peripheral blood mononuclear cells (PBMCs), taken when the disease was refractory, from a patient treated with antithyroid drugs. DNA of the CDR3: TGTGCCAGTAGGCCAGGGGGCACCACCGGGGAGCTGTTTTTT. It is translated as CASRPGGTTGELFF.